The 10 T cell receptor beta chains listed next were all sequenced from one sample in a study of long-term antiretroviral therapy in people with HIV. Sequencing used immunoSEQ v3.0 at survey level. Clones were read by immunoSEQ multiplex PCR, and TCRdb kept only the in-frame ones, dropping some. Here the sample spans over 9,500 clones, around 74% being singletons. Material: unsorted PBMCs, obtained 1.8 years before starting antiretroviral therapy. The origin of the receptors is a man aged 35 to 55 with HIV.

The rearrangement uses TRBV6-5 and TRBJ2-7; a possible D gene is TRBD2 (5 bases). Trimming left V 8 bases short and J 6 bases short, with 11 bases between. CDR3 length: 11 residues. From germline, CDR1 is MNHEY and CDR2 SVGAGI. The CDR3 sequence: CASLGDREQYF. The CDR3 DNA follows: TGTGCCAGCTTGGGAGACCGCGAGCAGTACTTC.

This clone showed up just a few times. The chain combines TRBV9 with TRBJ2-3; either TRBD1 or TRBD2 may supply D (7 bases each). CDR1 and CDR2 from the germline V gene are SGDLS and YYNGEE. This CDR3 is 14 amino acids long. The V end lost 7 bases, the J end lost 6 bases, and 18 bases lay between the germline ends. The chain's CDR3 is CASSEGGGPDTQYF. The CDR3 DNA reads TGTGCCAGCTCGGAGGGAGGGGGCCCCGATACGCAGTATTTT.

The chain has TRBV5-1 and TRBJ1-2, with 10 bases identical to TRBD1. The CDR3 has 16 residues. Germline-derived CDR1 and CDR2 are SGHRS and YFSETQ. The junction had 12 bases not matched to a gene; V was cut back by 4 bases and J by 6 bases. CDR3 sequence: CASSVNPGTGANGYTF. CDR3 nucleotides: TGCGCCAGCAGCGTGAACCCCGGGACAGGGGCAAATGGCTACACCTTC.

V and J are TRBV2 and TRBJ1-1; no firm D call. Trimming removed 4 bases at V and 5 bases at J, with 14 bases between. This CDR3 has 14 amino acids. Germline assignment: CDR1 SNHLY and CDR2 FYNNEI. The CDR3 sequence: CASSAPGGRTEAFF. The CDR3 coding sequence is TGTGCCAGCAGTGCCCCAGGTGGACGAACTGAAGCTTTCTTT.

The J gene is TRBJ1-5, the V gene TRBV29-1; 8 nucleotides agree with TRBD1. The germline V gene encodes CDR1 SQVTM and CDR2 ANQGSEA. This CDR3 comprises 13 residues. Trimming took 6 bases from V and 6 from J; bases not matched to a gene: 7. The CDR3 spells CSVRTGNGQPQHF. The CDR3 DNA is TGCAGCGTGAGGACAGGGAATGGTCAGCCCCAGCATTTT.

CDR3 loop: CASSLGQKNSYEQYF. The DNA for the CDR3 is TGTGCCAGCAGCTTAGGGCAGAAGAACTCCTACGAGCAGTACTTC. The V call is TRBV11-1, the J call TRBJ2-7; D unresolved. Trimming took off 1 base at V and 0 bases at J, with 10 bases between the two ends. The CDR3 totals 15 residues. Germline CDR1 and CDR2: SGHAT and FQDESV (reference sequence).

The chain couples TRBV27 to TRBJ2-5, with TRBD2 matching 11 bases. From germline, CDR1 is MNHEY and CDR2 SMNVEV (reference sequence). The J segment lost 3 bases and the V segment lost 6 bases, leaving 18 bases of the junction unmatched. The CDR3 spans 19 residues. The CDR3 DNA sequence: TGTGCCAGCAGGCTCAGTTTATATGAGACTAGCGGGGAAAAAGAGACCCAGTACTTC. Protein product: CASRLSLYETSGEKETQYF.

V usage is TRBV5-6 and J usage is TRBJ1-6; TRBD1 agrees at 9 bases. CDR3 length: 14 residues. Germline V gene data show CDR1 as SGHDT and CDR2 as YYEEEE. V shed 2 bases, J shed 7 bases, and the junction held 1 base outside the gene matches. The CDR3 region is CASSLQGANSPLHF. CDR3 sequence (DNA): TGTGCCAGCAGCTTACAGGGGGCCAATTCACCCCTCCACTTT.

The CDR3 coding sequence is TGCGCCAGCAGCCAAGAATGGGGTGGGTACAATGAGCAGTTCTTC. Residues: CASSQEWGGYNEQFF. The V gene is TRBV4-1, the J gene TRBJ2-1, with D uncertain. Trimming removed 0 bases at V and 4 bases at J, with 10 bases between. The CDR3 runs 15 residues. The germline V gene has CDR1 MGHRA and CDR2 YSYEKL.

V usage is TRBV28 and J usage is TRBJ1-2; a possible D gene is TRBD1 (6 bases). V shed 11 bases and J shed 0 bases, with 31 bases lying between them. The CDR3 is made up of 19 amino acids. The germline CDR1 and CDR2 sequences are MDHEN and SYDVKM. The CDR3 spells CASKGGGEARSYANYGYTF. The DNA of the CDR3 is TGTGCCTCCAAGGGCGGGGGCGAAGCAAGATCATACGCTAACTATGGCTACACCTTC.